This T cell receptor beta chain was documented in a study of OX40 agonist ivuxolimab in advanced cancers. Trimming took 4 bases from V and 4 from J; bases not matched to a gene: 10. The CDR3 is made up of 15 amino acids. Germline V gene lookup returns CDR1 SGHRS and CDR2 YFSETQ. TCRdb's table, derived via immunoSEQ multiplex PCR, lists solely in-frame clones and lacks some. The table lists around 64,000 clones, roughly 84% of them singletons, with around 8% in the top ten. Systemic immunosuppression or autoimmune disease history was grounds to exclude patients. J is TRBJ1-1 and V is TRBV5-1; TRBD1 matches 7 bases. This receptor was taken from an adult with an advanced solid tumor such as melanoma, head and neck, liver or kidney cancer. This sample comprised CD4+ or CD8+ T cells sorted from blood, obtained in a trial of the OX40 agonist ivuxolimab. CDR3 DNA sequence: TGCGCCAGCAGCCAGATCTCGACAGGGAGCACTGAAGCTTTCTTT. Its protein is CASSQISTGSTEAFF. Combining the CDR3 with reference TRBV5-1 and TRBJ1-1 gives the whole variable domain KAGVTQTPRYLIKTRGQQVTLSCSPISGHRSVSWYQQTPGQGLQFLFEYFSETQRNKGNFPGRFSGRQFSNSRSEMNVSTLELGDSALYLCASSQISTGSTEAFFGQGTRLTVV.